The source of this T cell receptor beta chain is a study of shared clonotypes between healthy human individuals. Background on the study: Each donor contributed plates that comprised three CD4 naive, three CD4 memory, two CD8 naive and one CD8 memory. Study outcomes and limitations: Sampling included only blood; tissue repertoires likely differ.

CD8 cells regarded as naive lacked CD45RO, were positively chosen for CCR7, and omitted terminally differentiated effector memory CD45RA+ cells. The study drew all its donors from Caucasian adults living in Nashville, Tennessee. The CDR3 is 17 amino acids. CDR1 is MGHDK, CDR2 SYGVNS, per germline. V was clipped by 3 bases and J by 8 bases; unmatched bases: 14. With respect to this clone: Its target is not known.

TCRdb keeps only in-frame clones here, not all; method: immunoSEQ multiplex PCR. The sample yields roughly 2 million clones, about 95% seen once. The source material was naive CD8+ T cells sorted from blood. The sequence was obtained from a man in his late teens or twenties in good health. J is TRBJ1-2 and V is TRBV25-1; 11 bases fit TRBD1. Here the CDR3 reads CASSEGPGQGVSGGYTF. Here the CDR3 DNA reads TGTGCCAGCAGTGAGGGTCCGGGACAGGGGGTATCTGGCGGCTACACCTTC.